Shown below are 23 T cell receptor beta chains from a single sample sequenced in a study of PD-L1 blockade in urothelial cancer. TCRdb's table, derived via immunoSEQ multiplex PCR, lists solely in-frame clones and lacks some. Among 87,000 or so clones listed, roughly 84% were seen once. The time point here: pretreatment peripheral blood. The sequencing used PBMCs, collected around atezolizumab (anti-PD-L1) treatment. Receptor source: a man in his sixties with urothelial cancer.

The J gene is TRBJ2-2, the V gene TRBV6-6, with 8 bases that match TRBD2. After removal of 7 bases from V and 6 bases from J, the junction contained 10 bases not matched to a gene. Looked up from germline, CDR1 is MNHNY and CDR2 is SVGAGI (reference sequence). CDR3 length: 15 amino acids. Here the CDR3 reads CASIHSGGEAGELFF. The CDR3 region has the DNA TGTGCCAGCATACACTCGGGGGGGGAGGCCGGGGAGCTGTTTTTT.

The chain recombines TRBV7-2 with TRBJ1-2, with D possibly matching TRBD1 (6 bases). Trimming shortened V by 4 bases and J by 5 bases, and 11 bases separated the two germline ends. Germline V CDR1 and CDR2: SGHTA, FQGNSA. The CDR3 is made up of 13 amino acids. The CDR3 protein is CASSYGQKYGYTF. Written as DNA, the CDR3 is TGTGCCAGCAGCTATGGACAGAAGTATGGCTACACCTTC. Based on the CDR3 plus reference TRBV7-2 and TRBJ1-2, the full variable domain is GAGVSQSPSNKVTEKGKDVELRCDPISGHTALYWYRQSLGQGLEFLIYFQGNSAPDKSGLPSDRFSAERTGGSVSTLTIQRTQQEDSAVYLCASSYGQKYGYTFGSGTRLTVV.

CDR3 amino acids: CASSYDEGGYTF. The CDR3 coding sequence is TGTGCCAGCAGTTACGACGAGGGTGGCTACACCTTC. This chain links TRBV6-5 with TRBJ1-2; D is unclear. CDR3 size: 12 residues. V lost 2 bases, J lost 7 bases, and 8 bases lay in between. CDR1 is MNHEY, CDR2 SVGAGI, per germline.

V is TRBV6-5 and J is TRBJ1-2, with no clear D. V shed 4 bases and J shed 4 bases, with 10 bases lying between them. CDR3 size: 13 residues. Per the germline V gene, CDR1 is MNHEY and CDR2 is SVGAGI. CDR3 loop: CASSFVGSYGYTF. CDR3 nucleotide sequence: TGTGCCAGCAGTTTTGTCGGGAGCTATGGCTACACCTTC.

The chain employs TRBV10-3 and TRBJ2-3; TRBD2 matches at 9 bases. Germline CDR1 and CDR2: ENHRY and SYGVKD. V was clipped by 6 bases and J by 5 bases; unmatched bases: 9. The CDR3 runs to 15 residues. For the CDR3, the DNA is TGTGCCATCAGGGAAGCGGGGGGTAAAATAGATACGCAGTATTTT. Protein product: CAIREAGGKIDTQYF.

The chain joins TRBV5-1 to TRBJ2-7; D unclear. Germline lookup yields CDR1 SGHRS and CDR2 YFSETQ. This CDR3 is 14 amino acids long. Deletions cut 0 bases from V and 1 base from J, with 8 bases between. Written as DNA, the CDR3 is TGCGCCAGCAGCTTGGGGCAATTGTCCTACGAGCAGTACTTC. It specifies CASSLGQLSYEQYF.

The chain has TRBV28 and TRBJ1-5; D may be TRBD1 (6 bases). The CDR3 extends over 15 amino acids. Per germline, CDR1 MDHEN and CDR2 SYDVKM. The ends were cut back, 3 bases at V and 4 bases at J, with 13 bases in the middle. For the CDR3, the DNA is TGTGCCAGCAGTTTCCCGCAGGGGATAAATCAGCCCCAGCATTTT. Protein sequence: CASSFPQGINQPQHF.

The V and J genes are TRBV2 and TRBJ2-7; D call uncertain. V gave up 6 bases and J gave up 4 bases, with 10 bases separating them. CDR1 and CDR2 (germline): SNHLY, FYNNEI. CDR3 length: 12 amino acids. Here the CDR3 reads CASRQTQYEQYF. CDR3 nucleotides: TGTGCCAGCAGACAAACCCAGTACGAGCAGTACTTC.

The rearrangement joins TRBV5-1 to TRBJ2-1; 11 bases line up with TRBD2. This CDR3 comprises 17 residues. In germline, CDR1 is SGHRS, CDR2 YFSETQ. J was trimmed by 8 bases and V by 4 bases; bases with no gene match: 14. The CDR3 nucleotides are TGCGCCAGCAGCCTTACTAGCGGGGGCTCTGGTAACGATGAGCAGTTCTTC. It translates to CASSLTSGGSGNDEQFF.

The chain employs TRBV7-9 and TRBJ1-1; 8 positions match TRBD1. CDR1 and CDR2 (germline): SEHNR, FQNEAQ (reference sequence). The CDR3 loop spans 12 amino acids. The V and J ends lost 3 bases and 10 bases, in that order; junction bases with no gene match: 4. The CDR3 DNA reads TGTGCCAGCAGCTTTGAACAGGGGGGAGCTTTCTTT. This gives the protein CASSFEQGGAFF. Combining the CDR3 with reference TRBV7-9 and TRBJ1-1 gives the whole variable domain DTGVSQNPRHKITKRGQNVTFRCDPISEHNRLYWYRQTLGQGPEFLTYFQNEAQLEKSRLLSDRFSAERPKGSFSTLEIQRTEQGDSAMYLCASSFEQGGAFFGQGTRLTVV.

This clone was picked up a small number of times. The CDR3 DNA is TGTGCCAGCAGCATTGCGGACAGGGGTAACGAGCAGTACTTC. This codes for CASSIADRGNEQYF. This chain joins TRBV5-4 and TRBJ2-7; 9 bases fit TRBD1. V was pared by 4 bases and J by 5 bases, with 7 bases of the junction left unmatched. CDR1 and CDR2 from the germline V gene are SGHNT and YYREEE (reference sequence). This CDR3 spans 14 amino acids. The whole variable domain, filled in from reference TRBV5-4 and TRBJ2-7, reads ETGVTQSPTHLIKTRGQQVTLRCSSQSGHNTVSWYQQALGQGPQFIFQYYREEENGRGNFPPRFSGLQFPNYSSELNVNALELDDSALYLCASSIADRGNEQYFGPGTRLTVT.

The chain joins TRBV5-1 to TRBJ2-2, with 8 nucleotides matching TRBD2. CDR3 length: 18 residues. V was clipped by 3 bases and J by 1 base; unmatched bases: 11. In germline, CDR1 is SGHRS, CDR2 YFSETQ. CDR3 coding DNA: TGCGCCAGCAGCTCGAGAGGGGAGCGGGGGATGAACACCGGGGAGCTGTTTTTT. Residues: CASSSRGERGMNTGELFF. The variable domain in full, completed from reference TRBV5-1 and TRBJ2-2, reads KAGVTQTPRYLIKTRGQQVTLSCSPISGHRSVSWYQQTPGQGLQFLFEYFSETQRNKGNFPGRFSGRQFSNSRSEMNVSTLELGDSALYLCASSSRGERGMNTGELFFGEGSRLTVL.

This chain uses TRBV28 with TRBJ2-1, with 11 bases lining up with TRBD2. From germline, CDR1 is MDHEN and CDR2 SYDVKM. The CDR3 totals 14 residues. Trimming took 11 bases from V and 5 from J; bases not matched to a gene: 8. The CDR3 sequence is CAGRGTSGNNEQFF. In nucleotides, the CDR3 is TGTGCCGGGCGAGGGACTAGCGGTAACAATGAGCAGTTCTTC. Filled out from reference TRBV28 and TRBJ2-1, the complete variable domain reads DVKVTQSSRYLVKRTGEKVFLECVQDMDHENMFWYRQDPGLGLRLIYFSYDVKMKEKGDIPEGYSVSREKKERFSLILESASTNQTSMYLCAGRGTSGNNEQFFGPGTRLTVL.

This rearrangement joins TRBV11-2 to TRBJ1-4; 7 nucleotides align to TRBD1. Germline values: CDR1 SGHAT, CDR2 FQNNGV. V lost 1 base, J lost 5 bases, and 4 bases stayed unmatched. The CDR3 covers 15 residues. CDR3 sequence (DNA): TGTGCCAGCAGCTTAGGGACAGGCAGAAATGAAAAACTGTTTTTT. Translating it yields CASSLGTGRNEKLFF.

The chain employs TRBV29-1 and TRBJ1-4; maybe TRBD1 (6 bases). With 4 bases removed from V and 8 bases from J, the gap between germline ends came to 17 bases. Germline V lookup: CDR1 SQVTM, CDR2 ANQGSEA. CDR3 length: 14 residues. CDR3 sequence (DNA): TGCAGCGTTGGGCAGGGGTTCCGAGGGGAAAAACTGTTTTTT. This codes for CSVGQGFRGEKLFF.

The V gene is TRBV9, the J gene TRBJ2-7; a possible D gene is TRBD2 (5 bases). V lost 0 bases to trimming and J lost 3 bases, with 10 bases between them. Germline V gene data show CDR1 as SGDLS and CDR2 as YYNGEE. The CDR3 runs to 14 residues. CDR3 amino acids: CASSVGLAGYEQYF. The CDR3, as DNA: TGTGCCAGCAGCGTAGGTCTAGCAGGCTACGAGCAGTACTTC.

V and J are TRBV4-3 and TRBJ2-1, with 7 bases aligning to TRBD2. CDR3 length: 17 amino acids. Trimming cost V 4 bases and J 4 bases; bases outside gene matches: 13. Germline CDR1 LGHNA, CDR2 YSLEER. DNA for the CDR3: TGCGCCAGCAGCCGATTCAGGTCGGGAGGAGATTACAATGAGCAGTTCTTC. It specifies CASSRFRSGGDYNEQFF.

This clone appeared a few times. The chain has TRBV5-1 and TRBJ1-1; D not certain. V lost 3 bases, J lost 3 bases, and 12 bases lay in between. CDR1 is SGHRS, CDR2 YFSETQ, per germline. The CDR3 is 14 amino acids. CDR3 bases: TGCGCCAGCAGCTCGCAGGCTTGGGACACTGAAGCTTTCTTT. Translated: CASSSQAWDTEAFF.

The chain links TRBV1 to TRBJ2-1; TRBD2 is the table's D call and was not checked against the DNA. TRBV1 is labeled a pseudogene. The CDR3 totals 16 residues. The CDR3 nucleotides read TGCACCAGCAGCCTAGAACTAGCGGAGCTACAAAGTGAGCAGTTCTTC. Amino acids: CTSSLELAELQSEQFF.

This chain links TRBV28 with TRBJ2-1; D might be TRBD1 (8 bases). Germline CDR1 is MDHEN and CDR2 is SYDVKM. The CDR3 extends over 17 amino acids. V lost 9 bases and J lost 6, with 27 bases in between. The CDR3 sequence is CASGRAGGVPPFNEQFF. In nucleotides, the CDR3 is TGTGCCAGTGGGAGGGCAGGGGGCGTTCCCCCTTTCAATGAGCAGTTCTTC. The full variable domain, in which reference TRBV28 and TRBJ2-1 provide the parts outside the CDR3, is DVKVTQSSRYLVKRTGEKVFLECVQDMDHENMFWYRQDPGLGLRLIYFSYDVKMKEKGDIPEGYSVSREKKERFSLILESASTNQTSMYLCASGRAGGVPPFNEQFFGPGTRLTVL.

The genes are TRBV5-4 and TRBJ1-2; the D is unclear. Trimming left V 0 bases short and J 7 bases short, with 16 bases between. CDR1 and CDR2 from the germline V gene are SGHNT and YYREEE (reference sequence). This CDR3 has 15 residues. In DNA form, the CDR3 reads TGTGCCAGCAGCTTGGATCTGGAGGAGGCCGGTGGCTACACCTTC. Residues: CASSLDLEEAGGYTF.

Only a few counts were recorded for this clone. The chain couples TRBV5-6 to TRBJ2-7, with D perhaps TRBD2 (5 bases). V dropped 1 base and J dropped 3 bases, with 11 bases sitting between them. This CDR3 contains 14 residues. CDR1 is SGHDT, CDR2 YYEEEE, per germline. The CDR3 protein is CASSLYADYYEQYF. The CDR3 nucleotides are TGTGCCAGCAGCTTGTATGCAGACTACTACGAGCAGTACTTC.

This sequence joins TRBV7-9 and TRBJ1-1; maybe TRBD1 (6 bases). The CDR3 is 13 amino acids. Germline loops: CDR1 SEHNR, CDR2 FQNEAQ (reference sequence). The V end lost 4 bases, the J end lost 4 bases, and 10 bases lay between the germline ends. Here the CDR3 reads CASSSTGSTEAFF. The CDR3 coding sequence is TGTGCCAGCAGCTCGACAGGTTCCACTGAAGCTTTCTTT.